The 2 T cell receptor beta chains given below trace back to one sample, sequenced in a study of T cell responses to AZD1222 COVID-19 vaccine (dated by TCRdb to the early 2020s). In the paper's terms, the time point label means: baseline before first vaccination. Libraries were prepared through the immunoSEQ multiplex PCR assay. Held by TCRdb, this immuneACCESS table contains in-frame sequences only and omits some clones. Under half of the omission traces to an unresolved V gene where checked; the cause of the rest is unknown. The sample yields some 120,000 clones; roughly 93% were counted once. The leading ten clones occupy approximately 3.1% of the sample. The starting material was peripheral blood, obtained on day 0 of AZD1222 vaccination. Every receptor here comes from an adult in good health.

The rearrangement uses TRBV28 and TRBJ1-2, with D perhaps TRBD1 (5 bases). V shed 6 bases and J shed 4 bases, with 15 bases lying between them. This CDR3 spans 14 amino acids. CDR1 and CDR2 from the germline V gene are MDHEN and SYDVKM. CDR3 sequence reads: CASRPPGDLYGYTF. The CDR3 DNA follows: TGTGCCAGCAGGCCGCCCGGGGACCTCTATGGCTACACCTTC.

This chain uses TRBV27 with TRBJ2-1; 7 nucleotides match TRBD2. V lost 2 bases, J lost 1 base, and 5 bases stayed unmatched. The CDR3 is 16 amino acids. Germline V gene sequence: CDR1 MNHEY, CDR2 SMNVEV (reference sequence). CDR3 DNA: TGTGCCAGCAGTTTAACGGGACTAAGGTCCTACAATGAGCAGTTCTTC. This encodes CASSLTGLRSYNEQFF.